This T cell receptor beta chain is from a study of blood T cell repertoires in COVID-19. Study-level information: Specimens from acute and convalescent COVID-19 originated in the United States, Italy and Spain. PBMCs, B-cell-depleted T cells, or T cells were the source of the cDNA or gDNA that made up the material.

Methods used by the authors: How many nucleated cells were present was estimated from reference gene primer amplification. Assay used: immunoSEQ multiplex PCR; TCRdb lists only in-frame clones, some missing. Clonal size and the V and J genes are those of that table, whereas D and trimming came from the DNA. The sample consists of 100,000 to 150,000 clones, about 89% of them appearing once. The V segment lost 3 bases and the J segment 8 bases; nucleotides outside the gene matches: 5. This CDR3 has 13 residues. Germline values: CDR1 MRHNA, CDR2 SNTAGT. The source material was peripheral blood. The V call is TRBV6-4, the J call TRBJ2-3, with 7 nucleotides matching TRBD2. The TCR comes from a man over 45 with active or convalescent COVID-19. CDR3 DNA: TGTGCCAGCAGTGAAGGCCCGGGAGGTACGCAGTATTTT. The encoded protein is CASSEGPGGTQYF.